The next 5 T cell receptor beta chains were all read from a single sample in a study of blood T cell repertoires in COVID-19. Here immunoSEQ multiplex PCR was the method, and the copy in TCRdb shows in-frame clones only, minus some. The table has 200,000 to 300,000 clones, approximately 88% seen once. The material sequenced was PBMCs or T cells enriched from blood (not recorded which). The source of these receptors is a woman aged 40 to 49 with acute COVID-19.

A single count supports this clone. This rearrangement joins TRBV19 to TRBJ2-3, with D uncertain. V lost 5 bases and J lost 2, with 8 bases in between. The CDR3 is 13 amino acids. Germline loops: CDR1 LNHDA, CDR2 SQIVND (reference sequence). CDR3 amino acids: CASSWRNTDTQYF. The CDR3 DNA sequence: TGTGCCAGTAGTTGGAGAAACACAGATACGCAGTATTTT.

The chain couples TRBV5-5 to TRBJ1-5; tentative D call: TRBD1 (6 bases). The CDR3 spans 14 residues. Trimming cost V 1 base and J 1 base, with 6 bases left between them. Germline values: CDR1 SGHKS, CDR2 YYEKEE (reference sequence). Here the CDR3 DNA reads TGTGCCAGCAGCTTGCAGGGGAGCAATCAGCCCCAGCATTTT. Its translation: CASSLQGSNQPQHF.

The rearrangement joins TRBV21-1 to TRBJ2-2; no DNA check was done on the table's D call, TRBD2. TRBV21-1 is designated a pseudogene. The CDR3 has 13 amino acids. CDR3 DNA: TGTGCCAGCAGCAACCGGAACACCGGGGAGCTGTTTTTT. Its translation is CASSNRNTGELFF.

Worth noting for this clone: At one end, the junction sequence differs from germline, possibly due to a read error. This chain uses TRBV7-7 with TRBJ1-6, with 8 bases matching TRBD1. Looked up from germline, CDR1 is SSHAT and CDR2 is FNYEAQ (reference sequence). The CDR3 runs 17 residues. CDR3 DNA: TGTGCTAGCAGCTTAGGGCAGCAGGACAGGGTGAATTCACCCCTCCACTTT. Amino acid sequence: CASSLGQQDRVNSPLHF.

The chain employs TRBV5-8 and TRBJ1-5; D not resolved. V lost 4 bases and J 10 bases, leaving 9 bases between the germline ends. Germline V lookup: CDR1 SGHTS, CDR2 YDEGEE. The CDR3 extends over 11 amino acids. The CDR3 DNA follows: TGTGCCAGCAGCGACGGGTCCCCCCAGCATTTT. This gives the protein CASSDGSPQHF.